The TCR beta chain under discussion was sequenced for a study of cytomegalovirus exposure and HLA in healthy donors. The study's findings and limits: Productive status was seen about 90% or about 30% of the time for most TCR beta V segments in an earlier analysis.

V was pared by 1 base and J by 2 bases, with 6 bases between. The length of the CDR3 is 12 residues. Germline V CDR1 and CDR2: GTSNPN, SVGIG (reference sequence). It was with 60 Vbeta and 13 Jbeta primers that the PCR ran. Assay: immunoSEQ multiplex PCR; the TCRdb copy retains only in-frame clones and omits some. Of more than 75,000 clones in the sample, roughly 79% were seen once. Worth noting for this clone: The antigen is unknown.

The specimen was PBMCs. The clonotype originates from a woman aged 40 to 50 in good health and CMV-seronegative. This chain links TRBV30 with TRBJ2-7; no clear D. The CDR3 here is CAWSGSTYEQYF. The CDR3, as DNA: TGTGCCTGGAGTGGCAGTACCTACGAGCAGTACTTC.